This entry concerns a single T cell receptor (beta chain). What it binds is not known. The data belong to a study of Ad26.COV2.S vaccination and SARS-CoV-2 variants. Study-wide context: Of the COV1001 trial arms, the Ad26.COV2.S arm included the donor. Findings and caveats of the study: Researchers cautioned that TCR breadth and depth analyses may have underestimated total T cell responses.

The table came from immunoSEQ multiplex PCR; TCRdb's copy has only in-frame clones and leaves some out. This table has roughly 320,000 clones, more than 70% appearing once. The CDR3 is 15 residues long. The junction had 3 bases not matched to a gene; V was cut back by 0 bases and J by 6 bases. Looked up from germline, CDR1 is SNHLY and CDR2 is FYNNEI. Treatment specified: about 20 received Ad26.COV2.S at low or high dose, single or two shots; five or six received placebo; per-sample allocation not given. The investigators took samples on day 63 after the first vaccine or placebo injection. The material sequenced was peripheral blood, taken in a trial of Ad26.COV2.S vaccine versus placebo. The J gene is TRBJ2-2, the V gene TRBV2; 8 bases align to TRBD2. The TCR comes from a person aged 18-65 years who received the Ad26.COV2.S COVID-19 vaccine or a placebo. CDR3 nucleotides: TGTGCCAGCAGTGAAGCAGGGACTAGAGCCGGGGAGCTGTTTTTT. Translating gives CASSEAGTRAGELFF. Drawing the rest from reference TRBV2 and TRBJ2-2, the complete variable domain is EPEVTQTPSHQVTQMGQEVILRCVPISNHLYFYWYRQILGQKVEFLVSFYNNEISEKSEIFDDQFSVERPDGSNFTLKIRSTKLEDSAMYFCASSEAGTRAGELFFGEGSRLTVL.